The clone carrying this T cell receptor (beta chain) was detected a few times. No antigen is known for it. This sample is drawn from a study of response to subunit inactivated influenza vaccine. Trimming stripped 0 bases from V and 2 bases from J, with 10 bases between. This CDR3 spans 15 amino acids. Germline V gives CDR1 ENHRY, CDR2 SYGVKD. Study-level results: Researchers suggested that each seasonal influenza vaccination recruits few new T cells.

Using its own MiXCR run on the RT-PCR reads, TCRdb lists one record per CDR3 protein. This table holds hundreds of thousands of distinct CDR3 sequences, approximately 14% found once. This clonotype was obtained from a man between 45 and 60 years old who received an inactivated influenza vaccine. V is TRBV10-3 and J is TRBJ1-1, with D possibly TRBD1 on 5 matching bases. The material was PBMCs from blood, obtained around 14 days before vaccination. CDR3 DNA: TGTGCCATCAGTGAGTCAAAGGGGATCAACACTGAAGCTTTCTTT. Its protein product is CAISESKGINTEAFF.